These 19 T cell receptor beta chains share one sample of origin, sequenced in a study of vaccination effects on CD4 cells after COVID-19. Antigens for these TCRs are unknown. Expansion of antigen-specific CD4+ T cells with viral peptide pools was carried out by the ViraFEST assay before sequencing. Culture lasted roughly 9 days before CD4+ T cell isolation. Nobody among the vaccine recipients had prior SARS-CoV-2 infection (nucleocapsid antibodies were negative). Sequenced by immunoSEQ multiplex PCR; TCRdb stores in-frame clones only, minus some. The sample shows about 28,000 clones, around 75% of them seen only once. The sample was CD4+ T cells from PBMCs cultured with SARS-CoV-2 spike peptides, taken before COVID-19 vaccination. The receptor set was obtained from a human donor who received a COVID-19 vaccine.

The V call is TRBV12-3 or TRBV12-4, the J call TRBJ2-7; 7 nucleotides line up with TRBD2. CDR3 length: 12 amino acids. V was clipped by 5 bases and J by 9 bases; unmatched bases: 7. DNA of the CDR3: TGTGCCAGCAGTAGGGACTACCTAGGGCAGTACTTC. Translated, it gives CASSRDYLGQYF.

The V and J genes are TRBV5-4 and TRBJ2-7; TRBD1 aligns across 9 bases. CDR3 size: 15 residues. V lost 3 bases and J lost 4; bases outside the gene matches: 8. The germline V gene has CDR1 SGHNT and CDR2 YYREEE (reference sequence). CDR3 amino acids: CASSWGQGAGYEQYF. Here the CDR3 DNA reads TGTGCCAGCAGCTGGGGACAGGGTGCGGGGTACGAGCAGTACTTC.

V and J are TRBV15 and TRBJ2-5; no firm D call. This CDR3 has 16 residues. CDR1 and CDR2 from the germline V gene are LNHNV and YYDKDF (reference sequence). The V end lost 0 bases, the J end lost 5 bases, and 16 bases lay between the germline ends. The chain's CDR3 is CATSRDGYSFGETQYF. CDR3 bases: TGTGCCACCAGCAGAGATGGATACAGCTTCGGGGAGACCCAGTACTTC. Filled out from reference TRBV15 and TRBJ2-5, the complete variable domain reads DAMVIQNPRYQVTQFGKPVTLSCSQTLNHNVMYWYQQKSSQAPKLLFHYYDKDFNNEADTPDNFQSRRPNTSFCFLDIRSPGLGDTAMYLCATSRDGYSFGETQYFGPGTRLLVL.

The chain has TRBV7-8 and TRBJ2-4, with 8 bases matching TRBD1. Germline assignment: CDR1 SGHVS and CDR2 FQNEAQ. The V segment lost 2 bases and the J segment 3 bases; nucleotides outside the gene matches: 9. The CDR3 spans 17 residues. The CDR3 reads CASSLNHQGADKNIQYF. CDR3 bases: TGTGCCAGCAGCTTAAATCATCAGGGGGCTGACAAAAACATTCAGTACTTC.

The chain uses TRBV5-1 and TRBJ2-5, with 7 bases matching TRBD1. CDR1 SGHRS and CDR2 YFSETQ come from the germline V gene. The CDR3 has 18 amino acids. The V and J ends lost 0 bases and 7 bases, in that order; junction bases with no gene match: 18. The CDR3 loop is CASSLESSGGPSAGTQYF. CDR3 sequence (DNA): TGCGCCAGCAGCTTGGAATCATCAGGGGGTCCGTCGGCGGGGACCCAGTACTTC.

This clone was seen only once. J is TRBJ2-5 and V is TRBV5-1; D is unresolved. The germline V and J ends were trimmed by 0 bases and 4 bases, with 10 bases remaining between them. CDR1 and CDR2 from the germline V gene are SGHRS and YFSETQ. The CDR3 contains 14 residues. CDR3: CASSLGARVETQYF. The CDR3 DNA reads as TGCGCCAGCAGCTTGGGGGCTCGGGTAGAGACCCAGTACTTC.

The chain carries TRBV7-2 and TRBJ2-3; D is unresolved. Germline values: CDR1 SGHTA, CDR2 FQGNSA. This CDR3 spans 14 amino acids. Between the trimmed V and J ends, which lost 1 base and 2 bases, there was a span of 7 bases. CDR3 DNA: TGTGCCAGCAGCTTAGTCGCCAACACAGATACGCAGTATTTT. This sequence encodes CASSLVANTDTQYF.

This sequence joins TRBV4-2 and TRBJ1-6; TRBD1 aligns across 8 bases. The V segment lost 3 bases and the J segment 6 bases; nucleotides outside the gene matches: 4. CDR1 is LGHNA and CDR2 is YNFKEQ in the germline V gene. The CDR3 spans 15 residues. The DNA for the CDR3 is TGTGCCAGCAGCCAGGACAGGGCTACTAATTCACCCCTCCACTTT. Translation: CASSQDRATNSPLHF.

The chain has TRBV7-2 and TRBJ1-5; D unresolved. Per germline, CDR1 SGHTA and CDR2 FQGNSA. This CDR3 is 15 amino acids long. The V end was cut by 5 bases, the J end by 3 bases, with 14 bases between. CDR3 in DNA: TGTGCCAGCAGCCCGAGTGGGCTGATCAATCAGCCCCAGCATTTT. Amino acids: CASSPSGLINQPQHF.

This chain connects TRBV10-3 to TRBJ1-1; 7 nucleotides match TRBD1. Germline values: CDR1 ENHRY, CDR2 SYGVKD. J gave up 1 base and V 5 bases, and 4 bases lay outside the gene matches. This CDR3 spans 14 amino acids. Written as DNA, the CDR3 is TGTGCCATCAGTTTGGGACAGAGGAACACTGAAGCTTTCTTT. Its translation: CAISLGQRNTEAFF.

The chain joins TRBV9 to TRBJ2-2; 8 bases are shared with TRBD2. Germline trimming cut 3 bases from V and 4 bases from J; bases unmatched to any gene: 2. The CDR3 spans 14 residues. Germline CDR1 reads SGDLS; CDR2 reads YYNGEE. CDR3 amino acids: CASSASGSTGELFF. CDR3 in DNA: TGTGCCAGCAGCGCCAGCGGGAGCACCGGGGAGCTGTTTTTT.

V and J are TRBV5-1 and TRBJ2-1, with TRBD2 matching over 9 bases. V dropped 0 bases and J dropped 6; count of bases not matched to a gene: 4. The CDR3 is 15 amino acids. Germline values: CDR1 SGHRS, CDR2 YFSETQ. This chain's CDR3 is CASSLVAGVLNEQFF. DNA of the CDR3: TGCGCCAGCAGCTTGGTAGCGGGGGTCCTCAATGAGCAGTTCTTC.

The chain carries TRBV19 and TRBJ1-1, with TRBD1 matching 8 bases. CDR3 length equals 14 residues. Losses at the gene ends were 4 bases for V and 5 bases for J; bases not matched to a gene: 6. Germline CDR1 reads LNHDA; CDR2 reads SQIVND (reference sequence). In nucleotides, the CDR3 is TGTGCCAGTAGTACCGCAGGGGGCGAAACTGAAGCTTTCTTT. Its protein product is CASSTAGGETEAFF.

The chain is built from TRBV19 and TRBJ2-5, with D maybe TRBD1 (5 bases). CDR1 is LNHDA and CDR2 is SQIVND in the germline V gene (reference sequence). CDR3 length: 17 residues. V lost 4 bases to trimming and J lost 2 bases, with 20 bases between them. CDR3 amino acids: CASSKSYRAAGQETQYF. CDR3 DNA sequence: TGTGCCAGTAGTAAGTCCTACCGGGCCGCAGGGCAAGAGACCCAGTACTTC.

V is TRBV7-2 and J is TRBJ1-6; D possibly corresponds to TRBD1 (5 bases). The CDR3 loop spans 15 amino acids. Germline CDR1 is SGHTA and CDR2 is FQGNSA. V lost 5 bases and J lost 7, with 15 bases in between. This CDR3 is CASSATGTRNSPLHF. The CDR3 coding sequence is TGTGCCAGCAGCGCCACCGGGACGAGAAATTCACCCCTCCACTTT.

This clone was observed a few times. The chain couples TRBV9 to TRBJ1-2; tentatively, D is TRBD1 (5 bases). Trimming stripped 0 bases from V and 4 bases from J, with 7 bases between. CDR1 is SGDLS, CDR2 YYNGEE, per germline. The CDR3 covers 13 residues. As DNA, the CDR3 is TGTGCCAGCAGCGTAGGGGGGACCTATGGCTACACCTTC. Its protein is CASSVGGTYGYTF.

The chain recombines TRBV6-1 with TRBJ1-2; D not resolved. CDR3 length equals 14 residues. The germline gives CDR1 MNHNS, CDR2 SASEGT. The V and J ends lost 0 bases and 6 bases respectively, with 11 bases between them. In DNA form, the CDR3 reads TGTGCCAGCAGTGAAGCCTCAGGAGACCATGGCTACACCTTC. Amino acid sequence: CASSEASGDHGYTF.

The chain recombines TRBV14 with TRBJ1-6; 9 bases are shared with TRBD1. The germline CDR1 and CDR2 sequences are SGHDN and FVKESK. The CDR3 runs 16 residues. The V and J ends lost 4 bases and 5 bases, in that order; junction bases with no gene match: 6. CDR3 bases: TGTGCCAGCAGCCTCCCCCGGGACAGGGATAATTCACCCCTCCACTTT. Translated: CASSLPRDRDNSPLHF.

V gene TRBV11-2 combines with J gene TRBJ2-5, with TRBD2 as a possible D gene (7 bases). The CDR3 runs 17 residues. Trimming stripped 5 bases from V and 1 base from J, with 20 bases between. The germline gives CDR1 SGHAT, CDR2 FQNNGV. CDR3 loop: CASSEIRGADSQETQYF. The CDR3, as DNA: TGTGCCAGCAGCGAGATACGGGGGGCAGATTCCCAAGAGACCCAGTACTTC.